What follows describes a single TCR beta chain. The target antigen is unknown. The CDR3 has 17 residues. J lost 3 bases, V lost 4 bases, and 7 bases had no gene match. Germline CDR1 is SGHRS and CDR2 is YFSETQ. Using immunoSEQ multiplex PCR, the repertoire was profiled, and TCRdb retains in-frame clones only, with some absent. Among roughly 150,000 clones listed, roughly 92% were seen once. The record originates from a study of cytomegalovirus exposure and HLA in healthy donors. Study overall: The 95 to 150 validation repertoires used a platform that matched the one used for the approximately 610 first-cohort repertoires, as a later analysis reported.

Findings and caveats of the study: While the bulk of TCR sequences proved rare, some public TCRs turned up in many donors. The study designated around 150 TCR beta chains cytomegalovirus-associated. It was confirmed in vitro that a few of the CMV-associated chains were specific for CMV antigens.

The genes are TRBV5-1 and TRBJ2-1; 13 bases are a match to TRBD2. This clonotype was obtained from a man in his late teens or twenties in good health and CMV-seronegative. The sequenced sample consisted of PBMCs. The CDR3: CASSLGTSGVYYNEQFF. CDR3 DNA: TGCGCCAGCAGCCTAGGGACTAGCGGGGTTTACTACAATGAGCAGTTCTTC.